This passage covers 6 T cell receptor beta chains from one sample sequenced in a study of T cells in Graves' hyperthyroidism and ophthalmopathy. RNA transcripts served as the template for amplifying TCR beta CDR3 regions. The TCR CDR3 first-round RT-PCR relied on the HTBI primer set. Using its own MiXCR run on the multiplex PCR reads, TCRdb lists one record per CDR3 protein. The repertoire holds approximately 210,000 distinct CDR3 sequences, with approximately 17% as singletons. The specimen was blood. These receptors were taken from a man over 45 with Graves' hyperthyroidism.

V and J are TRBV5-1 and TRBJ1-4, with 7 bases lining up with TRBD1. The CDR3 is 13 amino acids. Looked up from germline, CDR1 is SGHRS and CDR2 is YFSETQ. V was pared by 4 bases and J by 6 bases, with 3 bases of the junction left unmatched. CDR3 in amino acids: CASSVTGDEKLFF. The CDR3 DNA follows: TGCGCCAGCAGCGTCACAGGGGATGAAAAACTGTTTTTT.

There are many counts of this clonotype. The CDR3 DNA sequence: TGCGCCAGCAGTGACCCGGCTAGCGAACAACCAGATACGCAGTATTTT. Amino acids: CASSDPASEQPDTQYF. This sequence joins TRBV10-2 and TRBJ2-3, with a possible D match to TRBD2 (6 bases). V lost 3 bases and J 4 bases, leaving 17 bases between the germline ends. The length of the CDR3 is 16 residues. Germline CDR1 reads WSHSY; CDR2 reads SAAADI.

Concerning this clonotype: This may come from a read error, since a much larger clone is one base off. This chain uses TRBV2 with TRBJ2-3, with D possibly being TRBD1 or TRBD2 (5 bases each). The CDR3 sequence is 14 residues long. Germline assignment: CDR1 SNHLY and CDR2 FYNNEI. As DNA, the CDR3 is TGTGTCAGCAGAGACCGGGACGCCACAGATACGCAGTATTTT. Protein: CVSRDRDATDTQYF. Variable domain in full (rest from reference TRBV2 and TRBJ2-3): EPEVTQTPSHQVTQMGQEVILRCVPISNHLYFYWYRQILGQKVEFLVSFYNNEISEKSEIFDDQFSVERPDGSNFTLKIRSTKLEDSAMYFCVSRDRDATDTQYFGPGTRLTVL.

The gene calls are TRBV7-9 and TRBJ2-7; 13 nucleotides match TRBD2. The CDR3 extends over 17 amino acids. Germline assignment: CDR1 SEHNR and CDR2 FQNEAQ (reference sequence). The trim removed 5 bases at V and 7 bases at J, leaving 14 bases unmatched. The CDR3 DNA is TGTGCCAGCAGCGGACAGGGGGGGACTAGCGGGATTTGGGAGCAGTACTTC. This sequence encodes CASSGQGGTSGIWEQYF.

The chain employs TRBV30 and TRBJ1-6; weak D call: TRBD1 (5 bases). Germline CDR1 GTSNPN, CDR2 SVGIG (reference sequence). The CDR3 extends over 14 amino acids. Deletions cut 2 bases from V and 9 bases from J, with 14 bases between. The CDR3 DNA reads as TGTGCCTGGAGTTACGGACAAGAAATTTCACCCCTCCACTTT. Its translation: CAWSYGQEISPLHF.

This clonotype has at least ten counts. V is TRBV7-6 and J is TRBJ2-1; tentative D call: TRBD1 (5 bases). This CDR3 is 15 amino acids long. V shed 6 bases and J shed 0 bases, with 12 bases lying between them. Germline CDR1 SGHVS, CDR2 FNYEAQ. CDR3 coding DNA: TGTGCCAGCAGTCAGGGCCTCGGCTCCTACAATGAGCAGTTCTTC. It specifies CASSQGLGSYNEQFF.